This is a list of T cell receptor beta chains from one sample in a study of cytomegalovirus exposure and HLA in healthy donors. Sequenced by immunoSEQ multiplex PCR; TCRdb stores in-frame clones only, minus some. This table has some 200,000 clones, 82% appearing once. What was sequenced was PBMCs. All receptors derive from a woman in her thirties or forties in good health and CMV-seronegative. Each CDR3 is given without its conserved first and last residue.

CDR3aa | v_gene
ASSQDFGEVNTEAF | TRBV14
ASSLGFSGWSYEQY | TRBV27
AISATSGASYEQY | TRBV10-3
ATYQAGGLNEQF | TRBV10-3
ASSFRRTNYGYT | TRBV27
ASSPTNRGLSEAF | TRBV18
ASRHSGGRADTQY | TRBV6-6
ASRRSGGAGEAF | TRBV25-1
ASSSPRGRNQPQH | TRBV19
ASSLMEADYGYT | TRBV7-2
AISESLVAGSPDTQY | TRBV10-3
ASSFTNGRGYEQY | TRBV11-2
ASSLPPAADYNEQF | TRBV5-1
ASSRSSQGTAGYT | TRBV6-6
ASSYPYGYT | TRBV6-6
AIKSGSNADEQF | TRBV10-3
ASSPGTGGETQY | TRBV7-2
ASSSRQGSYNEQF | TRBV7-6
ASSWGSGAAAYEQY | TRBV27
ASSPSGYYEQY | TRBV5-1
ASSVAAGMALH | TRBV9
ASSFTLPNTGELF | TRBV11-2
ASSLEGTSGLNEQF | TRBV7-9
ASSPHGAITGELF | TRBV7-8
ASGPNRVEAF | TRBV12-5
ASSRLGAYEQY | TRBV5-1
ASSIAGQQSGANVLT | TRBV19